This T cell receptor (beta chain) was sequenced during a study of blood T cell repertoires in COVID-19. Assay used: immunoSEQ multiplex PCR; TCRdb lists only in-frame clones, some missing. The table includes about 320,000 clones, about 89% detected once. This sequence was found in a man aged 60 to 75 who had recovered from COVID-19. The sequenced material came from PBMCs or T cells enriched from blood (not recorded which).

The CDR3 here is CASSYRGGDQPQHF. Here the CDR3 DNA reads TGTGCCAGCAGTTACAGGGGCGGGGATCAGCCCCAGCATTTT. The chain employs TRBV6-5 and TRBJ1-5; D is possibly TRBD1 (5 bases). Germline assignment: CDR1 MNHEY and CDR2 SVGAGI. This CDR3 is built from 14 residues. Trimming shortened V by 2 bases and J by 5 bases, and 10 bases separated the two germline ends.